Shown below are 5 T cell receptor beta chains from a single sample sequenced in a study of T cells in Graves' hyperthyroidism and ophthalmopathy. Amplified TCR beta CDR3 regions came from RNA transcripts. TCR CDR3 regions were first amplified by RT-PCR with HTBI primers. TCRdb used MiXCR to reprocess the multiplex PCR reads, holding one entry per CDR3 protein. Of 640,000 or so distinct CDR3 sequences in the sample, 11% to 15% were seen once. Sequencing input: blood. The receptors derive from a woman aged 18-30 years with Graves' ophthalmopathy.

V usage is TRBV6-9 and J usage is TRBJ2-5; TRBD1 aligns across 10 bases. Per the germline V gene, CDR1 is MNHGY and CDR2 is SVAAGI. The CDR3 totals 15 residues. V shed 4 bases and J 4 bases; nucleotides not matched to a gene: 6. The CDR3 coding sequence is TGTGCCAGCAGTTCCGGGACAGGGGAAGGAGAGACCCAGTACTTC. This translates into CASSSGTGEGETQYF.

This clonotype was recorded only once. As DNA, the CDR3 is TGTGCCAGCAGCCCATTTCGACTAGCGGGAGGGCCGGTCGGGGAGCTGTTTTTT. Protein sequence: CASSPFRLAGGPVGELFF. The rearrangement uses TRBV5-6 and TRBJ2-2, with TRBD2 identical over 14 bases. Per germline, CDR1 SGHDT and CDR2 YYEEEE. V shed 4 bases and J 7 bases; nucleotides not matched to a gene: 12. The CDR3 runs to 18 residues.

The table lists this clonotype with many counts. V is TRBV28 and J is TRBJ2-5; D unresolved. The germline gives CDR1 MDHEN, CDR2 SYDVKM. Deletions cut 3 bases from V and 2 bases from J, with 13 bases between. The CDR3 consists of 15 residues. CDR3 amino acids: CASSFRVVKQETQYF. The CDR3 DNA reads as TGTGCCAGCAGTTTTCGTGTAGTGAAGCAAGAGACCCAGTACTTC.

Many counts were recorded for this clonotype. One end of the junction fails to match germline, which may point to a read error. This rearrangement joins TRBV3-1 to TRBJ1-1; D possibly corresponds to TRBD1 (5 bases). This CDR3 has 14 residues. The germline V gene encodes CDR1 LGHDT and CDR2 YNNKEL (reference sequence). CDR3 bases: TGCGCCAGCAGCTTAAGGACCGGGGGCACTGAAGCTTTCTTT. Translating it yields CASSLRTGGTEAFF. Drawing the rest from reference TRBV3-1 and TRBJ1-1, the complete variable domain is DTAVSQTPKYLVTQMGNDKSIKCEQNLGHDTMYWYKQDSKKFLKIMFSYNNKELIINETVPNRFSPKSPDKAHLNLHINSLELGDSAVYFCASSLRTGGTEAFFGQGTRLTVV.

The chain carries TRBV9 and TRBJ1-1, with D hard to call. The ends were cut back, 2 bases at V and 1 base at J, with 9 bases in the middle. This CDR3 spans 14 amino acids. Germline-derived CDR1 and CDR2 are SGDLS and YYNGEE. The DNA of the CDR3 is TGTGCCAGCAGCGTTGGCAGGAAGAACACTGAAGCTTTCTTT. This translates into CASSVGRKNTEAFF.